This T cell receptor (beta chain) was captured by sequencing in a study of blood T cells in healthy people across ages. General observations from the study: The authors considered diversity estimates from one million T cells to be underestimates. It was not possible, with unsorted PBMCs, to conclusively compare naive and antigen-experienced cells.

To note about this clonotype: The antigen remains undetermined.

V was trimmed by 5 bases and J by 6 bases, leaving 9 bases between them. The CDR3 length is 11 residues. CDR1 DFQATT and CDR2 SNEGSKA come from the germline V gene (reference sequence). Every sample gave at least 5 micrograms of total RNA when it was extracted. Next came a second PCR, run for 7 to 11 cycles, which used a sample-barcoded 5' primer along with a J-beta primer mix. Template switching added a 12-random-nucleotide identifier to every cDNA molecule. From the 5' RACE reads, TCRdb called clonotypes with MiXCR, one entry per CDR3 protein. The table shows more than 500,000 distinct CDR3 sequences, with 27% occurring only once.

The source of this sequence is a woman between 65 and 79 years old in good health. The chain is built from TRBV20-1 and TRBJ2-3; D gene uncertain. Sequenced material: blood. CDR3 region: CSAHRLDTQYF. The CDR3, as DNA: TGCAGTGCTCATCGACTGGATACGCAGTATTTT.